The 20 T cell receptor beta chains in this list originate from one sample, sequenced in a study of control samples from healthy donors and cancer patients. Only in-frame clones appear in the TCRdb table, and some are missing; sequencing was by immunoSEQ multiplex PCR. The sample has approximately 120,000 clones, around 89% seen once. The sequenced sample consisted of blood. The receptors were gathered from a woman in her forties or fifties in good health.

This chain links TRBV5-4 with TRBJ2-2; D tentatively reads TRBD1 or TRBD2 (6 bases each). The CDR3 loop spans 16 amino acids. Trimming left V 4 bases short and J 6 bases short, with 19 bases between. Looked up from germline, CDR1 is SGHNT and CDR2 is YYREEE (reference sequence). The CDR3 region is CASSLLVGGIPGELFF. DNA for the CDR3: TGTGCCAGCAGCCTTCTGGTAGGGGGGATCCCCGGGGAGCTGTTTTTT.

The chain combines TRBV9 with TRBJ2-7, with unresolved D. The CDR3 runs to 18 residues. Germline CDR1 reads SGDLS; CDR2 reads YYNGEE. Between the trimmed V and J ends, which lost 0 bases and 1 base, there was a span of 20 bases. The DNA for the CDR3 is TGTGCCAGCAGCGTAGCTCGCCCAGCCCGCTATCCTTCCTACGAGCAGTACGTC. Translation: CASSVARPARYPSYEQYV.

The rearrangement joins TRBV5-4 to TRBJ2-3; TRBD2 matches at 10 bases. Losses at the gene ends were 3 bases for V and 4 bases for J; bases not matched to a gene: 5. The V gene's germline CDR1 is SGHNT and CDR2 YYREEE (reference sequence). The length of the CDR3 is 15 residues. The CDR3: CASSSVAGGSDTQYF. CDR3 nucleotide sequence: TGTGCCAGCAGCTCGGTAGCGGGGGGATCAGATACGCAGTATTTT. Full variable domain (remainder filled in from reference TRBV5-4 and TRBJ2-3): ETGVTQSPTHLIKTRGQQVTLRCSSQSGHNTVSWYQQALGQGPQFIFQYYREEENGRGNFPPRFSGLQFPNYSSELNVNALELDDSALYLCASSSVAGGSDTQYFGPGTRLTVL.

This clone was picked up a small number of times. The rearrangement uses TRBV6-6 and TRBJ2-2, with D tentatively TRBD1 (5 bases). The V and J ends lost 0 bases and 5 bases respectively, with 7 bases between them. Germline-derived CDR1 and CDR2 are MNHNY and SVGAGI (reference sequence). The CDR3 length is 14 residues. The CDR3 nucleotides are TGTGCCAGCAGTTACTCGAAGGGGACCGGGGAGCTGTTTTTT. Translated: CASSYSKGTGELFF.

The table lists this clone with a count of one. The chain employs TRBV4-1 and TRBJ2-5, with 11 bases matching TRBD1. Germline V gives CDR1 MGHRA, CDR2 YSYEKL. This CDR3 comprises 15 residues. The J segment lost 5 bases and the V segment lost 4 bases, leaving 6 bases of the junction unmatched. Here the CDR3 DNA reads TGCGCCAGCAGCCGCGGGGGGACAGGGGGGGAGACCCAGTACTTC. Its protein product is CASSRGGTGGETQYF.

The rearrangement links TRBV5-6 to TRBJ2-5; D ambiguous. The ends were cut back, 1 base at V and 2 bases at J, with 6 bases in the middle. In germline, CDR1 is SGHDT, CDR2 YYEEEE. The CDR3 runs 13 residues. The CDR3 loop reads CASSLTVQETQYF. CDR3 nucleotide sequence: TGTGCCAGCAGCTTGACAGTACAAGAGACCCAGTACTTC.

The V call is TRBV24-1, the J call TRBJ1-4; no reliable D call. With 4 bases removed from V and 8 bases from J, the gap between germline ends came to 16 bases. The CDR3 runs to 15 residues. Germline-derived CDR1 and CDR2 are KGHDR and SFDVKD. CDR3 in amino acids: CATSDPTSREEKLFF. In DNA, the CDR3 is TGTGCCACCAGTGACCCGACATCCCGTGAGGAAAAACTGTTTTTT.

The chain joins TRBV29-1 to TRBJ2-2; TRBD1 might be the D (5 bases). Germline CDR1 SQVTM, CDR2 ANQGSEA. Trimming shortened V by 7 bases and J by 0 bases, and 9 bases separated the two germline ends. The CDR3 runs 13 residues. The CDR3 region has the DNA TGCAGCGGGCAGGGTTCGAACACCGGGGAGCTGTTTTTT. It encodes CSGQGSNTGELFF.

V is TRBV19 and J is TRBJ2-1; 8 nucleotides align to TRBD2. CDR1 is LNHDA, CDR2 SQIVND, per germline (reference sequence). V shed 6 bases and J 7 bases; nucleotides not matched to a gene: 17. The length of the CDR3 is 17 residues. The chain's CDR3 is CASRDGGATVFGNEQFF. The CDR3 DNA is TGTGCCAGTAGGGACGGGGGGGCTACGGTCTTTGGGAATGAGCAGTTCTTC.

This CDR3 reads CASSEGVTEAFF. The DNA of the CDR3 is TGTGCCAGCAGCGAGGGGGTCACTGAAGCTTTCTTT. V and J are TRBV11-1 and TRBJ1-1; possible D gene TRBD1, 6 bases. The CDR3 consists of 12 residues. The V gene's germline CDR1 is SGHAT and CDR2 FQDESV (reference sequence). V shed 5 bases and J shed 4 bases, with 8 bases lying between them.

The chain uses TRBV4-1 and TRBJ2-1, with 8 positions matching TRBD2. Germline values: CDR1 MGHRA, CDR2 YSYEKL. This CDR3 contains 13 residues. V trimming: 3 bases; J trimming: 8 bases; junction bases outside the gene matches: 3. The CDR3 reads CASSQVAGYEQFF. CDR3 nucleotide sequence: TGCGCCAGCAGCCAGGTAGCGGGGTATGAGCAGTTCTTC.

The V and J genes are TRBV7-9 and TRBJ2-1; the D gene could be TRBD1 or TRBD2 (5 bases each). The germline CDR1 and CDR2 sequences are SEHNR and FQNEAQ (reference sequence). The CDR3 loop spans 15 amino acids. The ends were cut back, 2 bases at V and 9 bases at J, with 17 bases in the middle. The CDR3 is CASSLSLGARGEQFF. Here the CDR3 DNA reads TGTGCCAGCAGCTTATCCCTCGGGGCGCGCGGTGAGCAGTTCTTC.

The chain joins TRBV3-1 (or the pseudogene TRBV3-2) to TRBJ2-5; 10 bases map to TRBD2. There are 18 residues in the CDR3. CDR1 is LGHDT, CDR2 YNNKEL, per germline (reference sequence). The junction had 11 bases not matched to a gene; V was cut back by 0 bases and J by 4 bases. CDR3 sequence (DNA): TGTGCCAGCAGCCAAGATCTTAGGGCGAGCGGGAGGGGAGAGACCCAGTACTTC. It encodes CASSQDLRASGRGETQYF.

This clone has a handful of counts. V is TRBV7-2 and J is TRBJ2-5, with no clear D. The length of the CDR3 is 13 residues. V dropped 5 bases and J dropped 4 bases, with 11 bases sitting between them. Germline CDR1 SGHTA, CDR2 FQGNSA. This chain's CDR3 is CASSARPLETQYF. In DNA form, the CDR3 reads TGTGCCAGCAGCGCCCGCCCCCTAGAGACCCAGTACTTC.

This rearrangement joins TRBV9 to TRBJ2-5; TRBD2 might be the D (7 bases). Germline CDR1 is SGDLS and CDR2 is YYNGEE. This CDR3 region has 15 residues. Trimming stripped 2 bases from V and 1 base from J, with 12 bases between. The DNA of the CDR3 is TGTGCCAGCAGCGTCCAAGGGGGGGGCCAAGAGACCCAGTACTTC. The encoded protein is CASSVQGGGQETQYF. Variable domain in full (rest from reference TRBV9 and TRBJ2-5): DSGVTQTPKHLITATGQRVTLRCSPRSGDLSVYWYQQSLDQGLQFLIQYYNGEERAKGNILERFSAQQFPDLHSELNLSSLELGDSALYFCASSVQGGGQETQYFGPGTRLLVL.

Comments on this clone: A read error may account for a junction end that differs from germline. This sequence joins TRBV5-4 and TRBJ1-1, with D unresolved. Germline assignment: CDR1 SGHNT and CDR2 YYREEE (reference sequence). This CDR3 contains 11 residues. CDR3 sequence (DNA): TGTGCCAGCAGCTTGGGGGGAGAAGGTTTCTTT. Its translation is CASSLGGEGFF.

The genes are TRBV5-8 and TRBJ1-5, with D possibly matching TRBD1 (5 bases). Germline CDR1 and CDR2: SGHTS and YDEGEE. The germline V and J ends were trimmed by 0 bases and 2 bases, with 12 bases remaining between them. The CDR3 runs 16 residues. DNA for the CDR3: TGTGCCAGCAGCTTGGCTCGGGGGATCCGCAATCAGCCCCAGCATTTT. Its protein product is CASSLARGIRNQPQHF.

This clone was observed a few times. The rearrangement uses TRBV4-1 and TRBJ1-6; no clear D. The CDR3 contains 18 residues. The germline gives CDR1 MGHRA, CDR2 YSYEKL. V was trimmed by 4 bases and J by 2 bases, leaving 18 bases between them. The CDR3 region is CASSPAGIRGPYNSPLHF. CDR3 sequence (DNA): TGCGCCAGCAGCCCTGCGGGAATCCGAGGGCCCTATAATTCACCCCTCCACTTT.

J is TRBJ1-3 and V is TRBV5-1; TRBD1 matches 8 bases. Germline V CDR1 and CDR2: SGHRS, YFSETQ. V dropped 0 bases and J dropped 1; count of bases not matched to a gene: 3. This CDR3 contains 16 residues. CDR3 nucleotides: TGCGCCAGCAGCTTGGGGGACAGGACGTCTGGAAACACCATATATTTT. Amino acid sequence: CASSLGDRTSGNTIYF. The full variable domain, its missing parts supplied by reference TRBV5-1 and TRBJ1-3, is KAGVTQTPRYLIKTRGQQVTLSCSPISGHRSVSWYQQTPGQGLQFLFEYFSETQRNKGNFPGRFSGRQFSNSRSEMNVSTLELGDSALYLCASSLGDRTSGNTIYFGEGSWLTVV.

The chain recombines TRBV4-3 with TRBJ2-3; D remains ambiguous. This CDR3 comprises 17 residues. The germline CDR1 and CDR2 sequences are LGHNA and YSLEER. V was trimmed by 0 bases and J by 4 bases, leaving 17 bases between them. CDR3 sequence reads: CASSQEGSRSFSDTQYF. The CDR3, as DNA: TGCGCCAGCAGCCAAGAGGGAAGCAGGTCCTTTTCAGATACGCAGTATTTT.